Listed here are 20 T cell receptor beta chains from one sample, sequenced in a study of blood T cell repertoires in COVID-19. This table comes from immunoSEQ multiplex PCR, and its TCRdb copy is limited to in-frame clones, with some not included. Of tens of thousands of clones listed, 85% to 95% are singletons. Sequencing was carried out using peripheral blood. These receptors were taken from a human donor with active COVID-19. The donor label of this sample is uncertain.

The J gene is TRBJ2-1, the V gene TRBV20-1, with D tentatively TRBD2 (6 bases). The CDR3 has 11 residues. With 4 bases removed from V and 12 bases from J, the gap between germline ends came to 13 bases. The V gene's germline CDR1 is DFQATT and CDR2 SNEGSKA (reference sequence). The DNA of the CDR3 is TGCAGTGCTACCCGGACTATTCGGCAGTTCTTC. This sequence encodes CSATRTIRQFF.

The chain combines TRBV5-1 with TRBJ2-2; D not resolved. The CDR3 sequence is 13 residues long. V lost 4 bases to trimming and J lost 5 bases, with 9 bases between them. CDR1 and CDR2 from the germline V gene are SGHRS and YFSETQ. The CDR3 DNA reads as TGCGCCAGCAGCACTCAACTTACCGGGGAGCTGTTTTTT. Its protein is CASSTQLTGELFF.

The chain joins TRBV27 to TRBJ2-1, with D possibly TRBD2 on 6 matching bases. Looked up from germline, CDR1 is MNHEY and CDR2 is SMNVEV (reference sequence). The CDR3 totals 20 residues. Between the trimmed V and J ends, which lost 4 bases and 7 bases, there was a span of 32 bases. CDR3 in amino acids: CASSSRLVGRLGGLRNEQFF. In DNA, the CDR3 is TGTGCCAGCAGTTCAAGACTAGTAGGGCGCTTGGGTGGCTTACGGAATGAGCAGTTCTTC.

The V gene is TRBV12-5, the J gene TRBJ2-7, with 7 positions matching TRBD1. V shed 2 bases, J shed 7 bases, and the junction held 14 bases outside the gene matches. The CDR3 consists of 16 residues. Germline assignment: CDR1 LGHNT and CDR2 FRNRAP. The CDR3 reads CASGLTGQLVPGEQYF. CDR3 DNA sequence: TGTGCTAGTGGTTTGACGGGACAGCTGGTCCCTGGGGAGCAGTACTTC. Together with reference TRBV12-5 and TRBJ2-7, the CDR3 gives the full variable domain: DARVTQTPRHKVTEMGQEVTMRCQPILGHNTVFWYRQTMMQGLELLAYFRNRAPLDDSGMPKDRFSAEMPDATLATLKIQPSEPRDSAVYFCASGLTGQLVPGEQYFGPGTRLTVT.

V gene TRBV5-1 combines with J gene TRBJ1-1; D ambiguous. Germline V gives CDR1 SGHRS, CDR2 YFSETQ. The V end was cut by 4 bases, the J end by 1 base, with 11 bases between. The length of the CDR3 is 14 residues. CDR3 nucleotide sequence: TGCGCCAGCAGCATATCTAAAACGAACACTGAAGCTTTCTTT. Amino acid sequence: CASSISKTNTEAFF.

The chain uses TRBV4-3 and TRBJ2-2; 13 positions match TRBD2. The CDR3 covers 18 residues. V shed 1 base, J shed 4 bases, and the junction held 6 bases outside the gene matches. Germline loops: CDR1 LGHNA, CDR2 YSLEER. Here the CDR3 DNA reads TGCGCCAGCAGCCAAGGACGAGGACTAGCGGGGGTCACCGGGGAGCTGTTTTTT. It specifies CASSQGRGLAGVTGELFF.

The V call is TRBV6-2 or TRBV6-3, the J call TRBJ1-5, with a possible D match to TRBD1 (5 bases). The V and J ends lost 2 bases and 4 bases respectively, with 6 bases between them. CDR1 MNHEY and CDR2 SVGEGT come from the germline V gene. CDR3 length: 13 amino acids. The CDR3 sequence: CASSYGGNQPQHF. In DNA form, the CDR3 reads TGTGCCAGCAGTTACGGGGGGAATCAGCCCCAGCATTTT.

The chain recombines TRBV2 with TRBJ2-7, with 8 nucleotides matching TRBD2. The ends lost 5 bases at V and 3 bases at J; junction bases unmatched: 3. This CDR3 region has 13 residues. From germline, CDR1 is SNHLY and CDR2 FYNNEI. Here the CDR3 reads CASSRTSIYEQYF. CDR3 nucleotides: TGTGCCAGCAGTAGGACTAGCATCTACGAGCAGTACTTC.

The chain uses TRBV11-2 and TRBJ1-1; D unclear. V lost 7 bases, J lost 5 bases, and 17 bases lay in between. The CDR3 spans 14 residues. In germline, CDR1 is SGHAT, CDR2 FQNNGV. The CDR3 region is CASTKRARETEAFF. CDR3 DNA sequence: TGTGCCAGCACCAAGAGGGCCCGGGAAACTGAAGCTTTCTTT.

The rearrangement joins TRBV6-5 to TRBJ1-2; 10 positions match TRBD1. Germline-derived CDR1 and CDR2 are MNHEY and SVGAGI. V shed 6 bases and J 3 bases; nucleotides not matched to a gene: 4. The CDR3 extends over 14 amino acids. The CDR3 region has the DNA TGTGCCAGCAGGGACAGGGGGTTTTACTATGGCTACACCTTC. As protein: CASRDRGFYYGYTF.

The rearrangement joins TRBV6-6 to TRBJ1-6; no firm D call. The V end lost 0 bases, the J end lost 10 bases, and 13 bases lay between the germline ends. The CDR3 extends over 15 amino acids. CDR1 and CDR2 from the germline V gene are MNHNY and SVGAGI (reference sequence). The chain's CDR3 is CASSYSLAQRSPLHF. Written as DNA, the CDR3 is TGTGCCAGCAGTTACTCTCTGGCTCAAAGATCACCCCTCCACTTT.

The V and J genes are TRBV5-4 and TRBJ1-1; D remains ambiguous. The CDR3 has 13 amino acids. In germline, CDR1 is SGHNT, CDR2 YYREEE (reference sequence). V was trimmed by 2 bases and J by 2 bases, leaving 7 bases between them. The CDR3 sequence is CASSFTENTEAFF. The DNA for the CDR3 is TGTGCCAGCAGCTTCACAGAAAACACTGAAGCTTTCTTT.

The chain's CDR3 is CASSQEGAYNEQFF. The CDR3 nucleotides are TGCGCCAGCAGCCAAGAGGGGGCTTACAATGAGCAGTTCTTC. This chain joins TRBV4-1 and TRBJ2-1; possible D gene TRBD1, 6 bases. The ends were cut back, 0 bases at V and 4 bases at J, with 7 bases in the middle. This CDR3 is 14 amino acids long. The V gene's germline CDR1 is MGHRA and CDR2 YSYEKL.

The chain links TRBV28 to TRBJ2-1; possible D gene TRBD2, 5 bases. Germline-derived CDR1 and CDR2 are MDHEN and SYDVKM. The ends were cut back, 6 bases at V and 2 bases at J, with 17 bases in the middle. The CDR3 spans 16 residues. The CDR3 DNA follows: TGTGCCAGCAGACCCACGGGGTCCGGCACCTACAATGAGCAGTTCTTC. Protein product: CASRPTGSGTYNEQFF.

This rearrangement joins TRBV3-1 (or the pseudogene TRBV3-2) to TRBJ2-5; 10 bases agree with TRBD2. The CDR3 has 16 amino acids. Losses at the gene ends were 1 base for V and 5 bases for J; bases not matched to a gene: 7. The germline CDR1 and CDR2 sequences are LGHDT and YNNKEL (reference sequence). This chain's CDR3 is CASSQGSGGSWETQYF. Written as DNA, the CDR3 is TGTGCCAGCAGCCAAGGTAGCGGGGGGTCCTGGGAGACCCAGTACTTC.

The chain joins TRBV15 to TRBJ1-5; possible D gene TRBD1, 6 bases. Germline V lookup: CDR1 LNHNV, CDR2 YYDKDF (reference sequence). There are 15 residues in the CDR3. Trimming shortened V by 2 bases and J by 5 bases, and 13 bases separated the two germline ends. The CDR3 coding sequence is TGTGCCACCAGCAGAACAGGGAAGGAGGATCAGCCCCAGCATTTT. Its translation: CATSRTGKEDQPQHF. Variable domain in full (rest from reference TRBV15 and TRBJ1-5): DAMVIQNPRYQVTQFGKPVTLSCSQTLNHNVMYWYQQKSSQAPKLLFHYYDKDFNNEADTPDNFQSRRPNTSFCFLDIRSPGLGDTAMYLCATSRTGKEDQPQHFGDGTRLSIL.

This clone has just one count. The V and J genes are TRBV27 and TRBJ2-3, with 7 bases aligning to TRBD2. The CDR3 spans 13 residues. Germline trimming cut 6 bases from V and 6 bases from J; bases unmatched to any gene: 6. In germline, CDR1 is MNHEY, CDR2 SMNVEV (reference sequence). The CDR3 here is CASRGRGRDTQYF. The CDR3 DNA reads as TGTGCCAGCAGGGGGAGGGGACGTGATACGCAGTATTTT.

This clone was seen once. The genes are TRBV5-1 and TRBJ1-2; possible D gene TRBD1, 6 bases. CDR1 is SGHRS, CDR2 YFSETQ, per germline. V lost 4 bases and J 3 bases, leaving 13 bases between the germline ends. The CDR3 runs to 14 residues. The CDR3 DNA reads TGCGCCAGCAGCGGGGGGGCGCTTGACTATGGCTACACCTTC. Its protein is CASSGGALDYGYTF. The entire variable domain, with the rest obtained from reference TRBV5-1 and TRBJ1-2, is as follows: KAGVTQTPRYLIKTRGQQVTLSCSPISGHRSVSWYQQTPGQGLQFLFEYFSETQRNKGNFPGRFSGRQFSNSRSEMNVSTLELGDSALYLCASSGGALDYGYTFGSGTRLTVV.

The chain recombines TRBV11-3 with TRBJ1-2; 7 positions match TRBD1. The trim removed 5 bases at V and 1 base at J, leaving 7 bases unmatched. The germline gives CDR1 SGHNT, CDR2 YENEEA. The CDR3 has 15 amino acids. CDR3 sequence (DNA): TGTGCCAGCAGCGAACGGGGACAGATTAACTATGGCTACACCTTC. Translating it yields CASSERGQINYGYTF.

The chain couples TRBV4-3 to TRBJ2-5; a possible D gene is TRBD2 (6 bases). The CDR3 consists of 16 residues. V lost 4 bases, J lost 2 bases, and 17 bases lay in between. CDR1 is LGHNA, CDR2 YSLEER, per germline. The CDR3 coding sequence is TGCGCCAGCAGCCCGGGCGTAGTGGGGGGACAAGAGACCCAGTACTTC. Translation: CASSPGVVGGQETQYF.